This entry concerns a single T cell receptor (beta chain). Its specificity is unknown. The same CDR3 can be traced to other DNA sequences in this sample. Produced via immunoSEQ multiplex PCR; TCRdb's table is partial and in-frame only. The table includes 27,000 or so clones, approximately 72% detected once. The data are from a study of PD-1 blockade in classical Hodgkin lymphoma. Study-wide findings and caveats: Newly diagnosed patients were reported to exhibit reduced baseline TCR diversity relative to healthy donors. Reasons behind the repertoire differences stay unclear, perhaps disease activity or earlier therapy. The baseline diversity of complete responders showed similarity to that of newly diagnosed patients.

The time point denotes: cycle 4 day 1 (C4D1), after 5 to 7 weeks of nivolumab. Every patient experienced relapse after autologous stem cell transplantation, and brentuximab vedotin exposure varied. CDR1 and CDR2 (germline): MNHEY, SVGAGI. Trimming removed 2 bases at V and 6 bases at J, with 7 bases between. The CDR3 has 13 residues. The sample was peripheral blood mononuclear cells (PBMCs), taken before the fourth cycle of nivolumab. The chain recombines TRBV6-5 with TRBJ2-2; D possibly corresponds to TRBD1 (5 bases). The origin of this receptor is a human donor with classical Hodgkin lymphoma. The CDR3 DNA reads as TGTGCCAGCAGTTACAGGGGTGCCGGGGAGCTGTTTTTT. Its translation: CASSYRGAGELFF.